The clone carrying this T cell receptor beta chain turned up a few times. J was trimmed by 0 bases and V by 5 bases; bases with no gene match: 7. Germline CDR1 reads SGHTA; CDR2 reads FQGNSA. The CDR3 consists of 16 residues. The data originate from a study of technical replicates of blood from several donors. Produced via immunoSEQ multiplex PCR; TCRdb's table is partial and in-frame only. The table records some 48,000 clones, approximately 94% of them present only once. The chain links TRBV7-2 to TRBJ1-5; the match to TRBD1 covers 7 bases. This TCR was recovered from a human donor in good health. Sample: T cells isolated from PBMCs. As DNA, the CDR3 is TGTGCCAGCAGCCCCCCGGGACAGAATAGCAATCAGCCCCAGCATTTT. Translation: CASSPPGQNSNQPQHF.